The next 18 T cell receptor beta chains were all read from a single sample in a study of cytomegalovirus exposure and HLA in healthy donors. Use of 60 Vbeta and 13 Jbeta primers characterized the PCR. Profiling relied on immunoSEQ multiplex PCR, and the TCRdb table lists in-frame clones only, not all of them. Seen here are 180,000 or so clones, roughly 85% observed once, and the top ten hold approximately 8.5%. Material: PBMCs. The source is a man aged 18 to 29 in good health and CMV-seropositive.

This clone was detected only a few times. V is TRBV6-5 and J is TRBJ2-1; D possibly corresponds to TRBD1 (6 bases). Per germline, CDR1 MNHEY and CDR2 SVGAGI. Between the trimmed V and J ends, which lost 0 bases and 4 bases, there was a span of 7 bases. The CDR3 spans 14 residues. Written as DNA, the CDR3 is TGTGCCAGCAGTTACTCGACAGGATACAATGAGCAGTTCTTC. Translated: CASSYSTGYNEQFF.

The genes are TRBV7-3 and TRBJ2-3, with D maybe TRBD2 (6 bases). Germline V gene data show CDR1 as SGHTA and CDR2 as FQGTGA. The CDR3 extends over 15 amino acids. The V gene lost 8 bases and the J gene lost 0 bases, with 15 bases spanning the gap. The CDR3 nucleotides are TGTGCCAGCGGCGCAAGTAGCGGAAGCACAGATACGCAGTATTTT. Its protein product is CASGASSGSTDTQYF.

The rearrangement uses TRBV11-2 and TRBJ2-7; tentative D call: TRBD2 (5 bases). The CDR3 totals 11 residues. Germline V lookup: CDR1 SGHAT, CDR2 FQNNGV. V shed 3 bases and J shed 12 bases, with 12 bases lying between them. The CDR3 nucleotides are TGTGCCAGCAGCTTCGGGGAGTATCGGTACTTC. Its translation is CASSFGEYRYF.

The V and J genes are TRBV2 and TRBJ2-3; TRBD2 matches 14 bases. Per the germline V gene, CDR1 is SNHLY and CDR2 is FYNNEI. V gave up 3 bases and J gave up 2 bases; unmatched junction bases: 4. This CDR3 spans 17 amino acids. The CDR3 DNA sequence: TGTGCCAGCAGTGAGGGACTAGCGGGGGTGAACACAGATACGCAGTATTTT. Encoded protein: CASSEGLAGVNTDTQYF.

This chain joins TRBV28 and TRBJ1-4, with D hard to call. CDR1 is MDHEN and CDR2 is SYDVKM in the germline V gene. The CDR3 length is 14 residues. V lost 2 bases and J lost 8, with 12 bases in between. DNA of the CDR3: TGTGCCAGCAGTTTAAATTGGTTCGGGGAAAAACTGTTTTTT. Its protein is CASSLNWFGEKLFF.

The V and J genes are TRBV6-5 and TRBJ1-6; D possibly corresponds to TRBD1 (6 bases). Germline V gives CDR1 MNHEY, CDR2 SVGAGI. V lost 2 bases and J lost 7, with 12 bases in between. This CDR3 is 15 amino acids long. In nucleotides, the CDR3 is TGTGCCAGCAGTTACCGACAGGTTTCGAATTCACCCCTCCACTTT. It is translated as CASSYRQVSNSPLHF.

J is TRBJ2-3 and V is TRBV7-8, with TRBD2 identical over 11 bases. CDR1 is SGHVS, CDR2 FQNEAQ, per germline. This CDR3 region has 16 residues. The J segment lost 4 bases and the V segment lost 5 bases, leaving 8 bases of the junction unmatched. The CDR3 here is CASSTRLAGPADTQYF. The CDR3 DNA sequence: TGTGCCAGCAGCACGCGACTAGCGGGGCCGGCAGATACGCAGTATTTT.

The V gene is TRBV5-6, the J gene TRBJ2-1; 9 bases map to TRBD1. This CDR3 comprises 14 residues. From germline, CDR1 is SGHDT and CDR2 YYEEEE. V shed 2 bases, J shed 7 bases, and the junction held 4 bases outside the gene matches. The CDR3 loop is CASSLWDRDNEQFF. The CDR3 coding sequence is TGTGCCAGCAGCTTATGGGACAGGGATAATGAGCAGTTCTTC.

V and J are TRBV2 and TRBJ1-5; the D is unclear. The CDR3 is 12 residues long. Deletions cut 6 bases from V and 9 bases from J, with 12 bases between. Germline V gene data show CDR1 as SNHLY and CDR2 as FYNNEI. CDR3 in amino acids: CASSPQLRPQHF. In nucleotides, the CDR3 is TGTGCCAGCAGCCCTCAACTTAGGCCCCAGCATTTT.

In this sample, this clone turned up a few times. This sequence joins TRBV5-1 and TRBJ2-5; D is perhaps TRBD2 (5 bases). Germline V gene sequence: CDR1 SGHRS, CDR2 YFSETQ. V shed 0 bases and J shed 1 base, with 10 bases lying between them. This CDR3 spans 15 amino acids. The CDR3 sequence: CASSLDLLAQETQYF. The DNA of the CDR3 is TGCGCCAGCAGCTTGGATTTGCTAGCCCAAGAGACCCAGTACTTC.

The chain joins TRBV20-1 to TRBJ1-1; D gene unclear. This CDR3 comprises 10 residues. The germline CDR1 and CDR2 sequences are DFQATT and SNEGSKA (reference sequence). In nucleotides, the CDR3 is TGCAGCCTCTGGAACACTGAAGCTTTCTTT. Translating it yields CSLWNTEAFF.

Here the CDR3 DNA reads TGTGCCAGTACGGGACAGGGGGCAGATACGCAGTATTTT. Protein sequence: CASTGQGADTQYF. The chain recombines TRBV19 with TRBJ2-3; TRBD1 matches at 11 bases. The germline V gene has CDR1 LNHDA and CDR2 SQIVND (reference sequence). The CDR3 covers 13 residues. With 7 bases clipped from V and 4 bases from J, the junction kept 1 base outside the gene matches.

The CDR3 bases are TGTGCCAGTAGTCCTAACCTCCTAAGAGCACTGAACACTGAAGCTTTCTTT. This sequence encodes CASSPNLLRALNTEAFF. The rearrangement uses TRBV19 and TRBJ1-1; D is uncertain. V gave up 5 bases and J gave up 0 bases, with 19 bases separating them. The length of the CDR3 is 17 residues. Germline V gene data show CDR1 as LNHDA and CDR2 as SQIVND (reference sequence).

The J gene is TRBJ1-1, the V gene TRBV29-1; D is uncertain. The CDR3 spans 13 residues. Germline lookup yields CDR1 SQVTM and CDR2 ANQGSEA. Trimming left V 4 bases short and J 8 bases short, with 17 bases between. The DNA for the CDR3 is TGCAGCGTTGTAGGGAGGTTGGTCCGCGAAGCTTTCTTT. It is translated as CSVVGRLVREAFF.

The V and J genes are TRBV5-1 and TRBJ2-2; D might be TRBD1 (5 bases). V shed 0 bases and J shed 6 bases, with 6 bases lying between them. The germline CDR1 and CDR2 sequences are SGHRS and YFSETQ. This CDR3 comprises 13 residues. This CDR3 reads CASSLAGPGELFF. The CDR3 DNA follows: TGCGCCAGCAGCTTGGCAGGGCCCGGGGAGCTGTTTTTT.

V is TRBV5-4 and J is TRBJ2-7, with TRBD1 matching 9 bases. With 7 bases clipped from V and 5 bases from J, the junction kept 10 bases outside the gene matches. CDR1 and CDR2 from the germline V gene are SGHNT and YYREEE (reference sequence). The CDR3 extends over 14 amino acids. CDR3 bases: TGTGCCAGCGCCCAGGGACAGGGAAGGAACGAGCAGTACTTC. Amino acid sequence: CASAQGQGRNEQYF.

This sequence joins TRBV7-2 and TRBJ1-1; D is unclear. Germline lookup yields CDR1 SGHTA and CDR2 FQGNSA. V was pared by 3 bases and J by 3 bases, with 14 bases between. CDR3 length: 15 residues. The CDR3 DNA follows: TGTGCCAGCAGCTTGATCGGGTTGAGTCACACTGAAGCTTTCTTT. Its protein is CASSLIGLSHTEAFF.

The CDR3 bases are TGTGCCAGCAGAATGAATAGAAGCACAGATACGCAGTATTTT. Translating it yields CASRMNRSTDTQYF. V gene TRBV6-5 combines with J gene TRBJ2-3; D is unclear. Trimming removed 6 bases at V and 0 bases at J, with 10 bases between. Germline V gene sequence: CDR1 MNHEY, CDR2 SVGAGI. The CDR3 extends over 14 amino acids.